One sample yielded the 15 T cell receptor beta chains listed below, sequenced in a study of T cell changes during pregnancy in multiple sclerosis. Some clones are missing from TCRdb's copy, which holds only in-frame ones; the method was immunoSEQ multiplex PCR. The data hold about 58,000 clones, with roughly nine tenths observed a single time. Sequenced here: CD4+ T cells from peripheral blood mononuclear cells, sampled after pregnancy. Receptors originate from a female donor in good health, enrolled as a control in a pregnancy study.

This chain connects TRBV7-9 to TRBJ1-1; D uncertain. The CDR3 is 13 residues long. Between the trimmed V and J ends, which lost 2 bases and 6 bases, there was a span of 10 bases. Looked up from germline, CDR1 is SEHNR and CDR2 is FQNEAQ (reference sequence). The CDR3 here is CASSLKQLAEAFF. CDR3 DNA: TGTGCCAGCAGCTTAAAACAGCTCGCTGAAGCTTTCTTT.

CDR3 loop: CASSLAGTYQETQYF. For the CDR3, the DNA is TGTGCCAGCAGCTTGGCGGGGACTTACCAAGAGACCCAGTACTTC. The chain uses TRBV5-4 and TRBJ2-5; D possibly corresponds to TRBD2 (6 bases). This CDR3 has 15 residues. The ends were cut back, 0 bases at V and 0 bases at J, with 9 bases in the middle. CDR1 is SGHNT and CDR2 is YYREEE in the germline V gene (reference sequence). Full variable domain (missing parts from reference TRBV5-4 and TRBJ2-5): ETGVTQSPTHLIKTRGQQVTLRCSSQSGHNTVSWYQQALGQGPQFIFQYYREEENGRGNFPPRFSGLQFPNYSSELNVNALELDDSALYLCASSLAGTYQETQYFGPGTRLLVL.

The chain carries TRBV4-1 and TRBJ1-2, with 7 bases identical to TRBD1. Germline trimming cut 1 base from V and 6 bases from J; bases unmatched to any gene: 20. The CDR3 is 19 residues long. CDR1 MGHRA and CDR2 YSYEKL come from the germline V gene. CDR3 DNA: TGCGCCAGCAGCCAAGGGGGAATTGGTCGGACAGGCGCGGGAAATGGCTACACCTTC. It is translated as CASSQGGIGRTGAGNGYTF.

In this sample, this clone turned up once. V and J are TRBV10-3 and TRBJ1-3; the match to TRBD1 covers 8 bases. In germline, CDR1 is ENHRY, CDR2 SYGVKD. The CDR3 consists of 17 residues. V was pared by 3 bases and J by 3 bases, with 10 bases of the junction left unmatched. CDR3 DNA: TGTGCCATCAGTGAATTTTCGCAGGGGGCTAATGGAAACACCATATATTTT. The encoded protein is CAISEFSQGANGNTIYF.

The chain is built from TRBV7-2 and TRBJ2-1; TRBD2 might be the D (6 bases). Trimming left V 3 bases short and J 0 bases short, with 9 bases between. The CDR3 length is 15 residues. CDR1 is SGHTA, CDR2 FQGNSA, per germline. For the CDR3, the DNA is TGTGCCAGCAGCTTCCGGGGGAGCTCCTACAATGAGCAGTTCTTC. This translates into CASSFRGSSYNEQFF.

This clone has only a few counts. This chain uses TRBV11-3 with TRBJ1-2, with 7 bases that match TRBD1. The ends lost 5 bases at V and 5 bases at J; junction bases unmatched: 17. Germline V lookup: CDR1 SGHNT, CDR2 YENEEA. The CDR3 consists of 17 residues. CDR3 in amino acids: CASSTGHGTALTYGYTF. For the CDR3, the DNA is TGTGCCAGCAGCACCGGGCATGGGACAGCCCTAACGTATGGCTACACCTTC.

J is TRBJ2-3 and V is TRBV4-2; 7 bases fit TRBD1. Germline-derived CDR1 and CDR2 are LGHNA and YNFKEQ. This CDR3 region has 17 residues. V dropped 0 bases and J dropped 8; count of bases not matched to a gene: 14. This CDR3 is CASSQDRGTGTAVTQYF. As DNA, the CDR3 is TGTGCCAGCAGCCAAGATAGGGGTACAGGGACAGCTGTTACGCAGTATTTT.

The V gene is TRBV29-1, the J gene TRBJ1-2; D gene unclear. The CDR3 is 11 amino acids. The germline V gene encodes CDR1 SQVTM and CDR2 ANQGSEA. V lost 2 bases and J lost 10, with 11 bases in between. The CDR3 here is CSVEIGKAYTF. DNA for the CDR3: TGCAGCGTTGAAATCGGGAAGGCCTACACCTTC.

The J gene is TRBJ2-1, the V gene TRBV5-1, with TRBD1 matching 9 bases. Germline assignment: CDR1 SGHRS and CDR2 YFSETQ. This CDR3 contains 15 residues. Losses at the gene ends were 5 bases for V and 0 bases for J; bases not matched to a gene: 3. The CDR3 spells CASRSTGGSYNEQFF. The CDR3 bases are TGCGCCAGCAGGTCGACAGGGGGCTCCTACAATGAGCAGTTCTTC.

This clone has only one observation. The CDR3 loop reads CAWSVHRGRYGYTF. In DNA form, the CDR3 reads TGTGCCTGGAGTGTTCACAGGGGAAGGTATGGCTACACCTTC. This sequence joins TRBV30 and TRBJ1-2, with 7 bases fitting TRBD1. Germline CDR1 reads GTSNPN; CDR2 reads SVGIG (reference sequence). The CDR3 spans 14 residues. V lost 0 bases, J lost 5 bases, and 6 bases stayed unmatched.

The chain couples TRBV27 to TRBJ2-2; 7 positions agree with TRBD2. Germline CDR1 is MNHEY and CDR2 is SMNVEV (reference sequence). The CDR3 has 14 residues. After removal of 8 bases from V and 3 bases from J, the junction contained 6 bases not matched to a gene. The CDR3 loop is CASFGGMDTGELFF. In DNA form, the CDR3 reads TGTGCCAGCTTCGGGGGGATGGACACCGGGGAGCTGTTTTTT.

The chain links TRBV10-3 to TRBJ2-7, with 10 bases aligning to TRBD1. The junction had 4 bases not matched to a gene; V was cut back by 5 bases and J by 3 bases. Germline CDR1 reads ENHRY; CDR2 reads SYGVKD. This CDR3 comprises 14 residues. The CDR3 region is CAISSGTGDYEQYF. CDR3 DNA sequence: TGTGCCATCAGTTCCGGGACAGGGGACTACGAGCAGTACTTC.

The J gene is TRBJ1-1, the V gene TRBV7-2, with D perhaps matching TRBD1 (5 bases). The V and J ends lost 1 base and 2 bases respectively, with 11 bases between them. The CDR3 extends over 15 amino acids. Per the germline V gene, CDR1 is SGHTA and CDR2 is FQGNSA. CDR3 sequence: CASSLDGGINTEAFF. The CDR3 DNA is TGTGCCAGCAGCTTAGATGGGGGGATTAACACTGAAGCTTTCTTT.

The genes are TRBV4-3 and TRBJ1-1; D is undetermined. CDR3 length: 13 residues. Germline lookup yields CDR1 LGHNA and CDR2 YSLEER. V gave up 3 bases and J gave up 4 bases, with 9 bases separating them. This CDR3 reads CASSHSQTTEAFF. DNA for the CDR3: TGCGCCAGCAGCCACTCACAGACCACTGAAGCTTTCTTT.

This sequence joins TRBV11-2 and TRBJ1-5; unclear D gene. This CDR3 is 15 amino acids long. CDR1 is SGHAT, CDR2 FQNNGV, per germline. V was pared by 0 bases and J by 0 bases, with 6 bases between. CDR3 sequence (DNA): TGTGCCAGCAGCTTAGATAGTGGTAGCAATCAGCCCCAGCATTTT. This encodes CASSLDSGSNQPQHF.